This record covers a single TCR beta chain. This clone was counted once. Which antigen it targets is not known. No quality values exist for individual bases; no much larger clone is one base distant. Trimming takes 5 bases off V and 5 bases off J; junction bases not matched to a gene: 6. From the cysteine up to the phenylalanine, the CDR3 has a length of 15 residues. Only the CDR3 region is kept as DNA, spanning 45 bases read in frame from base 1. From the germline V gene, CDR1 is SGHAT and CDR2 is FQNNGV. The record originates from a study of shared clonotypes between healthy human individuals (dated by TCRdb to 2020 to 2022). In the study overall: A couple of women and a few men aged 18 to 49 years were included in the cohort. The study deeply sequenced blood TCR repertoires of five healthy adults to estimate repertoire size and the extent of clonotype sharing between individuals. For each donor, CD4 naive and CD4 memory were each run on three plates, CD8 naive on two plates, and CD8 memory on one plate. Different laboratories and diverse techniques were used to prepare libraries and sequence TCR repertoires, to increase sequencing depth and limit assay-specific biases. Per donor, leukapheresis produced somewhere between about 0.94 and 9.5 billion PBMCs.

General study outcomes and caveats: Approximately 5% of naive CD4, roughly 3.6% of naive CD8, approximately 2% of memory CD4, and less than 0.45% of memory CD8 clonotypes were shared across a few donors. Clonotypes shared by all four sorted-subset donors showed higher generation probabilities than non-shared clonotypes. Rarefaction of sorted-subset datasets indicated incomplete sequencing despite the large sequencing depth. Naive subsets generally had larger estimated clonotype richness than memory subsets did. Based on pairwise subsampling, the degree of clonotype sharing among donors was expected to be affected by sequencing depth. Because the study included only a small number of donors, the genetic and exposure-history diversity represented was limited. Sampling was limited to blood, and TCR repertoires in tissue likely differ from TCR repertoires in blood.

The donors were healthy, HIV-negative adults who had no recently reported acute infections or vaccinations. Every donor was a Caucasian adult residing in Nashville, Tennessee, USA. CD4+ T cells were enriched through magnetic negative selection, after which naive cells were positively selected on CD45RA and the remaining negative fraction served as the memory subset. Blood was obtained by leukapheresis, after which PBMCs were separated by Ficoll-Histopaque density gradient centrifugation and cryopreserved in liquid nitrogen vapor phase. Purity and quantity of every magnetically sorted T cell population were checked by analytical flow cytometry. Genomic DNA was isolated from every sorted fraction and measured by UV absorbance on a Nanodrop 2000c. TCR CDR3 regions were amplified from genomic DNA by multiplex PCR using the deep immunoSEQ assay. For each cell subset, the extracted genomic DNA was distributed evenly across all wells of several immunoSEQ 96-well plates, and each plate served as one replicate. For sorted subsets, 200 to 250 ng of genomic DNA, equivalent to tens of thousands of T cell genomes, went into each replicate PCR. The purified libraries were quantified using a Qubit 3.0 fluorometer, sized with a Bioanalyzer 2100, and then quantified again using the KAPA Library Quantification kit. Every immunoSEQ 96-well plate was sequenced on a dedicated single-read 150-cycle Illumina NextSeq 550 flow cell. Per the source publication's procedure: Because the immunoSEQ output held only junctional sequences and lacked quality scores, the filtering could not match the filtering applied to full-length reads. Sequences were annotated with PyIR, a Python wrapper for IgBLAST v1.9, and V/J genes and CDR3 were assigned using IMGT germline references. Reads were removed for weak V/J assignments (E-value above 1e-6), missing CDR3, stop codons, out-of-frame junctions, or ambiguous translated residues. V3J clonotypes were defined by identical inferred V gene, J gene, and CDR3 amino acid sequence. Percentage overlap between repertoires was calculated by dividing the number of shared unique clonotypes by the size of the smaller repertoire. RTK rarefaction, the Chao1 estimator, and Recon v2.1 estimates of unobserved clonotypes were used to assess repertoire richness. Generation probabilities were computed with OLGA for all TCRbeta clonotypes obtained by the gDNA method from a few donors. TCRdb mirrors the immuneACCESS table, restricted to in-frame sequences. Some clones are absent from its copies; in checked studies, under half trace to an unresolved V gene, and the reason for the others is unknown. V and J calls and clone size are copied from that table; D and trimming were computed from the DNA. This sample comprises over 2 million clones, 85% to 95% of them detected only once. About 0.36% of the sample rests with the top ten.

In this chain, TRBV11-2 is recombined with TRBJ1-5; the junction holds 10 bases that match TRBD1. This clonotype was sampled from a man younger than 35 in good health. Some clones in this sample may be carry-over from other donors' samples. The sequencing input was naive CD4+ T cells from PBMCs. The cell subset or site tag for this specimen amounts to: CD45RA+ positively selected. This receptor has the CDR3 CASSPQDRGYQPQHF. The DNA sequence is as follows: TGTGCCAGCAGCCCTCAGGACAGGGGGTATCAGCCCCAGCATTTT. Where the CDR3 stops, the reference TRBV11-2 and TRBJ1-5 genes take over; the full variable domain is EAGVAQSPRYKIIEKRQSVAFWCNPISGHATLYWYQQILGQGPKLLIQFQNNGVVDDSQLPKDRFSAERLKGVDSTLKIQPAKLEDSAVYLCASSPQDRGYQPQHFGDGTRLSIL.